The sample holds many counts of the clone carrying this TCR beta chain. Its antigen is unknown. The entry originates in a study of T cell repertoires in cytomegalovirus infection. TCRdb used MiXCR to reprocess the reads, holding one entry per CDR3 protein. The sample lists around 140,000 distinct CDR3 sequences, 30% to 40% occurring once. Study-wide results and limits: Of the TCR beta families, the public ones yielded a cumulative frequency that identified carriers of CMV plus the relevant HLA.

The receptor's source is a human donor in good health (CMV status not recorded). Some clones in this sample may be carry-over from other donors' samples. Here the sequenced sample was CD8+ T cells from cultured PBMCs, taken from culture after CMV antigen stimulation.

CDR3 bases: TGTGCCAGCGGAGTGGGGGGCTTACTCGAGCAGTACTTC. Encoded protein: CASGVGGLLEQYF. The chain joins TRBV7-2 to TRBJ2-7; D may match TRBD1 or TRBD2 (6 bases each). V was cut by 8 bases and J by 6 bases, with 17 bases left in between. The CDR3 length is 13 residues. Germline lookup yields CDR1 SGHTA and CDR2 FQGNSA.